This T cell receptor (beta chain) was sequenced in a study of T-cell reconstitution after alpha-beta-depleted transplantation in children. Preparing the TCRbeta library involved the use of unique molecular identifiers. TCRdb reprocessed the PCR reads via MiXCR and lists one record per CDR3 protein. The sample lists roughly 120,000 distinct CDR3 sequences; roughly 23% were seen once. Germline CDR1 SQVTM, CDR2 ANQGSEA. This CDR3 comprises 11 residues. The V end was cut by 5 bases, the J end by 7 bases, with 12 bases between. This clonotype showed up many times. The specimen was PBMCs, mostly from graft donor cells, collected 180 days after TCRalphabeta/CD19-depleted stem cell transplant. The TCR sequence derives from a male patient aged 2-10 years who had a stem cell transplant for chronic granulomatous disease, so the T cells may come from the graft donor. The chain links TRBV29-1 to TRBJ2-7; unclear D gene. The CDR3 nucleotides read TGCAGCGTTACGGCGACTTCGGAGCAGTACTTC. It yields the protein CSVTATSEQYF.